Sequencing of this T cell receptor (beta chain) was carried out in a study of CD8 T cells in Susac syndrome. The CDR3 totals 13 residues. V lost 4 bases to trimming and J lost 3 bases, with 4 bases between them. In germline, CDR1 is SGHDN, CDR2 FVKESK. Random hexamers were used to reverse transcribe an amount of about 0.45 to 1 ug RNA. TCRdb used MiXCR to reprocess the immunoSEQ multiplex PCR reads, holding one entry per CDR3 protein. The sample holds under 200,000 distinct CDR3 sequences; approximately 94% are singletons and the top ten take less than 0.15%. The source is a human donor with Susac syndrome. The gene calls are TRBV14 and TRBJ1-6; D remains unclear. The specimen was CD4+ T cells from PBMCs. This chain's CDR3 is CASSLDYNSPLHF. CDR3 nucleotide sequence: TGTGCCAGCAGCCTGGACTATAATTCACCCCTCCACTTT.